One and the same sample provided the 17 T cell receptor beta chains below, sequenced in a study of OX40 agonist ivuxolimab in advanced cancers. The method was immunoSEQ multiplex PCR; TCRdb's version includes in-frame clones alone and lacks a portion of them. The sample consists of over 60,000 clones, around 89% of them appearing once. The source material was CD4+ or CD8+ T cells sorted from blood, sampled in a trial of the OX40 agonist ivuxolimab. The receptors derive from an adult with an advanced solid tumor such as melanoma, head and neck, liver or kidney cancer.

V gene TRBV28 combines with J gene TRBJ1-1; the D gene is possibly TRBD1 (5 bases). Germline V CDR1 and CDR2: MDHEN, SYDVKM. Trimming left V 8 bases short and J 7 bases short, with 17 bases between. The CDR3 contains 13 residues. DNA for the CDR3: TGTGCCAGCTCCTGGGGACGGGGCTATGAAGCTTTCTTT. Its translation is CASSWGRGYEAFF.

The chain couples TRBV10-3 to TRBJ1-5, with 9 bases aligning to TRBD1. J was trimmed by 6 bases and V by 4 bases; bases with no gene match: 7. The CDR3 consists of 15 residues. The germline V gene encodes CDR1 ENHRY and CDR2 SYGVKD. The CDR3 DNA reads as TGTGCCATCAGTGCTGGGGACAGGGAGTTTCAGCCCCAGCATTTT. This codes for CAISAGDREFQPQHF.

V and J are TRBV9 and TRBJ2-7; 9 bases map to TRBD1. CDR3 length: 14 amino acids. V lost 1 base, J lost 5 bases, and 4 bases stayed unmatched. The V gene's germline CDR1 is SGDLS and CDR2 YYNGEE. The CDR3 bases are TGTGCCAGCAGCGTAACAGGGGGCATCGACGAGCAGTACTTC. Its protein is CASSVTGGIDEQYF.

This chain uses TRBV11-3 with TRBJ2-1; 7 nucleotides align to TRBD2. This CDR3 comprises 14 residues. V shed 0 bases and J 9 bases; nucleotides not matched to a gene: 5. The germline gives CDR1 SGHNT, CDR2 YENEEA. The CDR3 protein is CASSLDLTSLEQFF. In DNA form, the CDR3 reads TGTGCCAGCAGCTTAGACTTGACTAGCCTTGAGCAGTTCTTC.

The chain joins TRBV5-6 to TRBJ2-3, with a possible D match to TRBD1 (5 bases). V was shortened by 4 bases and J by 6 bases, with 21 bases between the two germline ends. The germline V gene has CDR1 SGHDT and CDR2 YYEEEE. This CDR3 spans 16 amino acids. CDR3 DNA sequence: TGTGCCAGCAGCCTTAGGGGTGGTCAGCGTCGTGATACGCAGTATTTT. This codes for CASSLRGGQRRDTQYF.

V usage is TRBV19 and J usage is TRBJ2-5; either TRBD1 or TRBD2 may supply D (5 bases each). CDR1 is LNHDA, CDR2 SQIVND, per germline (reference sequence). The CDR3 has 12 amino acids. V lost 4 bases to trimming and J lost 5 bases, with 8 bases between them. CDR3 sequence (DNA): TGTGCCAGTAGTAGAGGGGATGAGACCCAGTACTTC. Translating gives CASSRGDETQYF.

Here the CDR3 reads CASRVQATNEKLFF. The CDR3 coding sequence is TGTGCCAGCAGGGTACAGGCAACTAATGAAAAACTGTTTTTT. The J gene is TRBJ1-4, the V gene TRBV2, with D maybe TRBD1 (5 bases). This CDR3 spans 14 amino acids. In germline, CDR1 is SNHLY, CDR2 FYNNEI. V lost 6 bases to trimming and J lost 0 bases, with 8 bases between them.

This sequence joins TRBV10-3 and TRBJ2-7; 8 bases agree with TRBD1. Germline assignment: CDR1 ENHRY and CDR2 SYGVKD. The CDR3 sequence is 14 residues long. V lost 3 bases, J lost 5 bases, and 6 bases stayed unmatched. For the CDR3, the DNA is TGTGCCATCAGTGAAGACCAGGGGGCGGACGAGCAGTACTTC. It translates to CAISEDQGADEQYF.

Only one count was recorded for this clone. This chain joins TRBV12-5 and TRBJ2-1, with 10 nucleotides matching TRBD1. This CDR3 region has 15 residues. CDR1 is LGHNT and CDR2 is FRNRAP in the germline V gene. J was trimmed by 4 bases and V by 6 bases; bases with no gene match: 6. This CDR3 is CASGTGGPSYNEQFF. In DNA form, the CDR3 reads TGTGCTAGTGGGACAGGGGGCCCCTCATACAATGAGCAGTTCTTC.

This clone was seen more than once but under ten times. The rearrangement uses TRBV14 and TRBJ1-1; TRBD1 is a possible D gene (6 bases). This CDR3 has 13 amino acids. The germline V gene has CDR1 SGHDN and CDR2 FVKESK. V was trimmed by 1 base and J by 11 bases, leaving 14 bases between them. The CDR3 sequence: CASSQVSGVKAFF. The CDR3 DNA follows: TGTGCCAGCAGCCAAGTATCAGGGGTAAAGGCTTTCTTT.

This sequence joins TRBV7-9 and TRBJ2-1; 9 bases are shared with TRBD2. The CDR3 consists of 15 residues. The germline CDR1 and CDR2 sequences are SEHNR and FQNEAQ (reference sequence). J lost 8 bases, V lost 4 bases, and 9 bases had no gene match. The CDR3 DNA is TGTGCCAGCAGCTCTTTTGCGGGAGGGCACCATGAGCAGTTCTTC. Translation gives CASSSFAGGHHEQFF.

The rearrangement uses TRBV7-2 and TRBJ2-3; TRBD2 matches 9 bases. The CDR3 is 15 residues long. Germline CDR1 reads SGHTA; CDR2 reads FQGNSA. V lost 6 bases to trimming and J lost 1 base; unmatched junction nucleotides: 5. The CDR3 is CASSVIAGGTDTQYF. The DNA for the CDR3 is TGTGCCAGCAGTGTTATAGCGGGAGGCACAGATACGCAGTATTTT.

The chain combines TRBV14 with TRBJ1-1, with D possibly being TRBD1 (6 bases). V dropped 1 base and J dropped 3 bases, with 9 bases sitting between them. Per the germline V gene, CDR1 is SGHDN and CDR2 is FVKESK. The CDR3 length is 14 residues. DNA of the CDR3: TGTGCCAGCAGCCAAGTGGAGGGGGACACTGAAGCTTTCTTT. This sequence encodes CASSQVEGDTEAFF.

The rearrangement uses TRBV29-1 and TRBJ1-2; no definite D call. CDR3 length equals 15 residues. The V and J ends lost 0 bases and 2 bases respectively, with 13 bases between them. Germline CDR1 SQVTM, CDR2 ANQGSEA. CDR3 nucleotide sequence: TGCAGCGTTGAAGATTCGAAGACAACAAACTATGGCTACACCTTC. It encodes CSVEDSKTTNYGYTF. Filled out from reference TRBV29-1 and TRBJ1-2, the complete variable domain reads SAVISQKPSRDICQRGTSLTIQCQVDSQVTMMFWYRQQPGQSLTLIATANQGSEATYESGFVIDKFPISRPNLTFSTLTVSNMSPEDSSIYLCSVEDSKTTNYGYTFGSGTRLTVV.

This chain uses TRBV7-9 with TRBJ2-3; the D gene is possibly TRBD1 (6 bases). From germline, CDR1 is SEHNR and CDR2 FQNEAQ (reference sequence). This CDR3 comprises 14 residues. V was cut by 6 bases and J by 0 bases, with 10 bases left in between. This CDR3 is CASRGHRSTDTQYF. The CDR3 bases are TGTGCCAGCAGGGGACATCGAAGCACAGATACGCAGTATTTT.

The gene calls are TRBV6-1 and TRBJ1-4; possible D gene TRBD1, 5 bases. CDR3 size: 15 residues. Between the trimmed V and J ends, which lost 6 bases and 8 bases, there was a span of 19 bases. CDR1 and CDR2 (germline): MNHNS, SASEGT. CDR3 nucleotide sequence: TGTGCCAGCAGCGCCAACCGGGACCCCCTGGAAAAACTGTTTTTT. Residues: CASSANRDPLEKLFF.

The CDR3 here is CASSTRGSSGNTIYF. In DNA form, the CDR3 reads TGTGCCAGTAGTACACGGGGAAGTTCTGGAAACACCATATATTTT. The chain uses TRBV19 and TRBJ1-3; no clear D gene. The CDR3 has 15 residues. Trimming pared 4 bases from V and 1 base from J, leaving 11 bases between. CDR1 is LNHDA, CDR2 SQIVND, per germline (reference sequence).